Listed below are T cell receptor beta chains from one sample, sequenced in a study of blood T cells in healthy people across ages. MiXCR, run by TCRdb on the 5' RACE reads, gives a single entry per CDR3 protein. The data show some 1.4 million distinct CDR3 sequences, roughly 40% seen once. The sample was blood. The receptors here all came from a woman under 30 in good health. CDR3s include the opening cysteine and the closing phenylalanine or tryptophan. The D gene is left open where the match is weak. Expanded clones are given a class, and other clones once, few, many or no size at all.

j_gene,d_gene,v_gene,abundance,CDR3aa,CDR3nt
TRBJ2-3,TRBD2,TRBV5-1,few,CASSPGRYSTDTQYF,TGCGCCAGCAGCCCCGGGAGGTATAGCACAGATACGCAGTATTTT
TRBJ2-7,TRBD2,TRBV20-1,few,CSVPGLAGGTSYEQYF,TGCAGTGTCCCGGGACTAGCGGGAGGCACCTCCTACGAGCAGTACTTC
TRBJ2-6,-,TRBV11-1,-,CASNPSPGSGANVLTF,TGTGCCAGCAACCCCAGCCCAGGCTCTGGGGCCAACGTCCTGACTTTC
TRBJ2-1,TRBD2,TRBV11-2,-,CASSPRTRGVYNEQFF,TGTGCCAGCAGCCCCCGGACCCGGGGGGTCTACAATGAGCAGTTCTTC
TRBJ2-5,-,TRBV6-5,few,CASSYSPLAVETQYF,TGTGCCAGCAGTTACTCGCCACTAGCTGTGGAGACCCAGTACTTC
TRBJ2-4,TRBD2,TRBV4-1,-,CASSLATTSGSVGNIQYF,TGCGCCAGCAGCTTAGCTACGACTAGCGGGAGCGTTGGAAACATTCAGTACTTC
TRBJ2-1,-,TRBV6-5,few,CASTPGTPNEQFF,TGTGCCAGTACCCCCGGGACACCAAATGAGCAGTTCTTC
TRBJ2-4,TRBD1,TRBV5-4,-,CASSGGGQGQNIQYF,TGTGCCAGCAGCGGGGGGGGACAGGGCCAAAACATTCAGTACTTC
TRBJ1-2,-,TRBV6-5,-,CASRLLADYGYTF,TGTGCCAGCAGACTATTGGCCGACTATGGCTACACCTTC
TRBJ1-2,TRBD1,TRBV5-1,few,CASSAPGTGEAYGYTF,TGCGCCAGCAGCGCCCCCGGGACAGGGGAGGCCTATGGCTACACCTTC
TRBJ2-3,TRBD1,TRBV6-5,few,CASRATGNTDTQYF,TGTGCCAGCAGAGCGACAGGGAACACAGATACGCAGTATTTT
TRBJ2-7,-,TRBV12-3/TRBV12-4,-,CASSSPGGGSEQYF,TGTGCCAGCAGTTCACCAGGGGGAGGATCCGAGCAGTACTTC
TRBJ1-2,-,TRBV29-1,few,CSVDRQGGNYGYTF,TGCAGCGTTGATCGGCAGGGCGGCAACTATGGCTACACCTTC
TRBJ2-7,-,TRBV2,few,CASSPSGRTYEQYF,TGTGCCAGCAGCCCTTCAGGGCGCACCTACGAGCAGTACTTC
TRBJ2-7,-,TRBV6-2/TRBV6-3,-,CASSPGVTGTYEGYF,TGTGCCAGCAGTCCGGGCGTGACGGGAACCTACGAGGGGTACTTC